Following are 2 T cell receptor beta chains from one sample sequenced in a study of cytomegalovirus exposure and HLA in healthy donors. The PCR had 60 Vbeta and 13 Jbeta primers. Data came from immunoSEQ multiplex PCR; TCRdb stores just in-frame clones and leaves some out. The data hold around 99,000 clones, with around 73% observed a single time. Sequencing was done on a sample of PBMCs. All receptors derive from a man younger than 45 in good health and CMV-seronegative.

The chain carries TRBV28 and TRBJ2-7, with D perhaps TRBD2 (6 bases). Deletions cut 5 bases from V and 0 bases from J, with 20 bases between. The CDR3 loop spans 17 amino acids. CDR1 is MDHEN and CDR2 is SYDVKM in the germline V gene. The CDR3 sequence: CASSQTGRGSSSYEQYF. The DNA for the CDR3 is TGTGCCAGCAGTCAGACGGGACGGGGGAGCAGCTCCTACGAGCAGTACTTC. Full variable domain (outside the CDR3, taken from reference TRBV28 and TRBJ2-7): DVKVTQSSRYLVKRTGEKVFLECVQDMDHENMFWYRQDPGLGLRLIYFSYDVKMKEKGDIPEGYSVSREKKERFSLILESASTNQTSMYLCASSQTGRGSSSYEQYFGPGTRLTVT.

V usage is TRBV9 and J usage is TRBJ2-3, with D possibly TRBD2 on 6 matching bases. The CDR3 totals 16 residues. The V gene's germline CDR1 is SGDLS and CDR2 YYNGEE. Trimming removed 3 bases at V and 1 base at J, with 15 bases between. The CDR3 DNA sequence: TGTGCCAGCAGCGACGTCGTGGGCGGGGGCACAGATACGCAGTATTTT. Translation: CASSDVVGGGTDTQYF.